Presented here are 30 T cell receptor beta chains from one specimen sequenced in a study of beta chain features in type 1 diabetes. The sequenced template was cDNA made from the entire isolated RNA. Data came from immunoSEQ multiplex PCR; TCRdb stores just in-frame clones and leaves some out. The data contain more than 60,000 clones, about 60% of them seen just once; the ten biggest clones take up 2% to 2.5%. Material for sequencing was Tregs from blood. All receptors derive from a woman aged 18-29 years in good health.

This clone has just a few counts. The chain couples TRBV30 to TRBJ1-1; D unresolved. The V end was cut by 0 bases, the J end by 3 bases, with 8 bases between. Germline CDR1 reads GTSNPN; CDR2 reads SVGIG (reference sequence). CDR3 length equals 13 residues. The CDR3 region is CAWSVSRDTEAFF. Written as DNA, the CDR3 is TGTGCCTGGAGTGTTAGCCGGGACACTGAAGCTTTCTTT.

This clone showed up just a few times. The rearrangement links TRBV6-1 to TRBJ2-3, with D possibly TRBD2 on 6 matching bases. With 3 bases removed from V and 2 bases from J, the gap between germline ends came to 12 bases. The CDR3 contains 15 residues. The germline gives CDR1 MNHNS, CDR2 SASEGT. The CDR3 spells CASSDLAVLTDTQYF. The CDR3 nucleotides are TGTGCCAGCAGTGATTTAGCGGTTCTCACAGATACGCAGTATTTT.

In its sample, this clone was seen a few times. V and J are TRBV5-1 and TRBJ2-3; D might be TRBD2 (6 bases). V gave up 4 bases and J gave up 6 bases, with 18 bases separating them. The CDR3 length is 15 residues. Germline V CDR1 and CDR2: SGHRS, YFSETQ. CDR3 residues: CASSPGTPFTDTQYF. Written as DNA, the CDR3 is TGCGCCAGCAGCCCAGGGACTCCCTTTACGGATACGCAGTATTTT. Using reference TRBV5-1 and TRBJ2-3 for the parts outside the CDR3, the full variable domain is KAGVTQTPRYLIKTRGQQVTLSCSPISGHRSVSWYQQTPGQGLQFLFEYFSETQRNKGNFPGRFSGRQFSNSRSEMNVSTLELGDSALYLCASSPGTPFTDTQYFGPGTRLTVL.

This chain uses TRBV9 with TRBJ2-3, with TRBD2 identical over 9 bases. This CDR3 region has 16 residues. Germline loops: CDR1 SGDLS, CDR2 YYNGEE. The V segment lost 0 bases and the J segment 5 bases; nucleotides outside the gene matches: 7. CDR3 in DNA: TGTGCCAGCAGCGTAGGTGGAGCGGGGGGTTTAGATACGCAGTATTTT. Protein product: CASSVGGAGGLDTQYF.

V is TRBV7-2 and J is TRBJ2-5; D gene unclear. Germline CDR1 SGHTA, CDR2 FQGNSA. V was shortened by 5 bases and J by 2 bases, with 12 bases between the two germline ends. The CDR3 contains 14 residues. The CDR3 here is CASSPGPGQETQYF. CDR3 in DNA: TGTGCCAGCAGCCCTGGCCCAGGACAAGAGACCCAGTACTTC.

This clone was counted once. J is TRBJ2-7 and V is TRBV7-2; D is uncertain. The CDR3 extends over 15 amino acids. Germline CDR1 reads SGHTA; CDR2 reads FQGNSA. The V gene lost 1 base and the J gene lost 0 bases, with 10 bases spanning the gap. The CDR3 sequence is CASSLVGSDSYEQYF. The DNA of the CDR3 is TGTGCCAGCAGCTTAGTGGGCAGTGACTCCTACGAGCAGTACTTC.

The chain's CDR3 is CASSTRQGPYEQYF. CDR3 sequence (DNA): TGTGCCAGCAGCACCAGACAGGGTCCCTACGAGCAGTACTTC. The chain carries TRBV7-6 and TRBJ2-5, with 7 bases lining up with TRBD1. Judging by the DNA end, TRBJ2-7 fits better; the J call may be wrong. The germline V gene encodes CDR1 SGHVS and CDR2 FNYEAQ. This CDR3 spans 14 amino acids.

The rearrangement links TRBV4-2 to TRBJ1-3, with D perhaps TRBD1 (5 bases). The CDR3 runs 18 residues. Germline V gene data show CDR1 as LGHNA and CDR2 as YNFKEQ. V was trimmed by 2 bases and J by 4 bases, leaving 21 bases between them. The CDR3, as DNA: TGTGCCAGCAGCCAACCCGCGGGGCCCTCAATCACAGGAAACACCATATATTTT. This gives the protein CASSQPAGPSITGNTIYF.

The gene calls are TRBV7-2 and TRBJ1-2; 9 bases align to TRBD1. The V gene end was trimmed by 7 bases and the J gene end by 5 bases; junction bases not matched to a gene: 8. The germline V gene encodes CDR1 SGHTA and CDR2 FQGNSA. There are 14 residues in the CDR3. The CDR3 protein is CASNPGGQGYGYTF. The CDR3 DNA follows: TGTGCCAGCAATCCAGGGGGACAGGGATATGGCTACACCTTC. The full variable domain, its missing parts supplied by reference TRBV7-2 and TRBJ1-2, is GAGVSQSPSNKVTEKGKDVELRCDPISGHTALYWYRQSLGQGLEFLIYFQGNSAPDKSGLPSDRFSAERTGGSVSTLTIQRTQQEDSAVYLCASNPGGQGYGYTFGSGTRLTVV.

In its sample, this clone was seen a few times. The CDR3 sequence: CASSRWGLADHYEQYF. CDR3 DNA sequence: TGTGCCAGCAGCCGATGGGGACTAGCGGACCACTACGAGCAGTACTTC. The rearrangement links TRBV13 to TRBJ2-7; 11 bases agree with TRBD2. With 5 bases clipped from V and 3 bases from J, the junction kept 9 bases outside the gene matches. The CDR3 is 16 residues long. From germline, CDR1 is PRHDT and CDR2 FYEKMQ (reference sequence).

V and J are TRBV6-6 and TRBJ2-1, with 7 bases lining up with TRBD2. After removal of 5 bases from V and 9 bases from J, the junction contained 13 bases not matched to a gene. There are 15 residues in the CDR3. Germline V gene data show CDR1 as MNHNY and CDR2 as SVGAGI (reference sequence). CDR3 nucleotide sequence: TGTGCCAGCAGTCAATCCGGAACTAGCGCGATTGAGCAGTTCTTC. Translation: CASSQSGTSAIEQFF.

The CDR3 DNA reads TGCGCCAGCAGTCCTCTAGCGGGGGGGCCGTACGAGCAGTACTTC. Translated: CASSPLAGGPYEQYF. The rearrangement joins TRBV5-1 to TRBJ2-7; TRBD2 matches at 12 bases. Looked up from germline, CDR1 is SGHRS and CDR2 is YFSETQ. Trimming removed 5 bases from V and 4 bases from J; junction bases left unmatched: 7. The CDR3 covers 15 residues. Full variable domain (rest looked up from reference TRBV5-1 and TRBJ2-7): KAGVTQTPRYLIKTRGQQVTLSCSPISGHRSVSWYQQTPGQGLQFLFEYFSETQRNKGNFPGRFSGRQFSNSRSEMNVSTLELGDSALYLCASSPLAGGPYEQYFGPGTRLTVT.

A single count supports this clone. The DNA for the CDR3 is TGTGCCAGTAGTCAGGATATCAATAATTCACCCCTCCACTTT. Its protein is CASSQDINNSPLHF. The chain uses TRBV19 and TRBJ1-6, with D uncertain. V was clipped by 5 bases and J by 5 bases, with 10 bases between them. The CDR3 consists of 14 residues. Germline CDR1 is LNHDA and CDR2 is SQIVND (reference sequence).

The chain is built from TRBV4-1 and TRBJ2-5, with D possibly TRBD1 on 6 matching bases. The last part of the DNA fits TRBJ2-7 better; the J call may be wrong. CDR1 is MGHRA and CDR2 is YSYEKL in the germline V gene. The CDR3 length is 16 residues. The CDR3 spells CASRPLDRPKMYEQYF. CDR3 coding DNA: TGCGCCAGCAGACCTCTTGACAGGCCTAAAATGTACGAGCAGTACTTC.

This clone was detected a few times. The J gene is TRBJ2-7, the V gene TRBV7-9; the D is unclear. Germline-derived CDR1 and CDR2 are SEHNR and FQNEAQ (reference sequence). V dropped 5 bases and J dropped 3 bases, with 11 bases sitting between them. The CDR3 spans 13 residues. The CDR3 sequence is CASSRRQDYEQYF. DNA for the CDR3: TGTGCCAGCAGCCGAAGGCAGGACTACGAGCAGTACTTC.

The chain combines TRBV4-3 with TRBJ2-3, with 7 bases aligning to TRBD2. The CDR3 has 16 residues. In germline, CDR1 is LGHNA, CDR2 YSLEER. Germline trimming cut 3 bases from V and 4 bases from J; bases unmatched to any gene: 10. The CDR3 DNA reads as TGCGCCAGCAGCCAGGGAGGGAATCTTGTACCAGATACGCAGTATTTT. This translates into CASSQGGNLVPDTQYF.

This chain connects TRBV7-3 to TRBJ2-3, with TRBD2 matching 13 bases. The CDR3 consists of 16 residues. V dropped 5 bases and J dropped 0; count of bases not matched to a gene: 2. Germline CDR1 is SGHTA and CDR2 is FQGTGA. The CDR3 DNA sequence: TGTGCCAGCAGCCCGGGACTAGCGGGGAGCACAGATACGCAGTATTTT. Amino acids: CASSPGLAGSTDTQYF.

This rearrangement joins TRBV5-4 to TRBJ2-3; a weak D match, TRBD2 (7 bases). Germline assignment: CDR1 SGHNT and CDR2 YYREEE (reference sequence). Trimming cost V 1 base and J 4 bases, with 13 bases left between them. This CDR3 region has 15 residues. CDR3 protein: CASSLRRGPSDTQYF. CDR3 nucleotides: TGTGCCAGCAGCTTGAGGCGGGGGCCCTCAGATACGCAGTATTTT.

The chain has TRBV7-2 and TRBJ1-1, with D unclear. The germline V and J ends were trimmed by 5 bases and 8 bases, with 9 bases remaining between them. The CDR3 has 11 residues. Germline lookup yields CDR1 SGHTA and CDR2 FQGNSA. CDR3 amino acids: CASSLFQEAFF. CDR3 bases: TGTGCCAGCAGCCTTTTTCAGGAAGCTTTCTTT. The full variable domain, completed using reference TRBV7-2 and TRBJ1-1, is GAGVSQSPSNKVTEKGKDVELRCDPISGHTALYWYRQSLGQGLEFLIYFQGNSAPDKSGLPSDRFSAERTGGSVSTLTIQRTQQEDSAVYLCASSLFQEAFFGQGTRLTVV.

J is TRBJ1-1 and V is TRBV10-3; D uncertain. The V and J ends lost 9 bases and 1 base respectively, with 15 bases between them. The CDR3 runs 14 residues. The germline V gene has CDR1 ENHRY and CDR2 SYGVKD. The CDR3 region has the DNA TGTGCCATACGGCCGCAGGCCGAGAACACTGAAGCTTTCTTT. It yields the protein CAIRPQAENTEAFF.

This clone was recorded a few times. The chain carries TRBV2 and TRBJ2-7; 10 bases are a match to TRBD2. Per germline, CDR1 SNHLY and CDR2 FYNNEI. The CDR3 sequence is 15 residues long. The V gene end was trimmed by 3 bases and the J gene end by 1 base; junction bases not matched to a gene: 3. In DNA, the CDR3 is TGTGCCAGCAGTGAGGGACTAGCGTCTTCCTACGAGCAGTACTTC. Encoded protein: CASSEGLASSYEQYF.

This clone was detected a few times. The chain combines TRBV6-1 with TRBJ2-7; 8 bases fit TRBD1. In germline, CDR1 is MNHNS, CDR2 SASEGT. CDR3 length equals 15 residues. V was pared by 3 bases and J by 4 bases, with 8 bases of the junction left unmatched. The CDR3 is CASSEPVRGLYEQYF. The DNA for the CDR3 is TGTGCCAGCAGTGAGCCGGTCAGGGGGCTATACGAGCAGTACTTC.

CDR3: CASSIDVLQGSYEQYF. CDR3 nucleotide sequence: TGTGCCAGTAGTATAGATGTCTTACAGGGCAGCTACGAGCAGTACTTC. V gene TRBV19 combines with J gene TRBJ2-7, with D tentatively TRBD1 (6 bases). The CDR3 totals 16 residues. CDR1 and CDR2 from the germline V gene are LNHDA and SQIVND (reference sequence). Trimming shortened V by 0 bases and J by 3 bases, and 15 bases separated the two germline ends. Combining the CDR3 with reference TRBV19 and TRBJ2-7 gives the whole variable domain DGGITQSPKYLFRKEGQNVTLSCEQNLNHDAMYWYRQDPGQGLRLIYYSQIVNDFQKGDIAEGYSVSREKKESFPLTVTSAQKNPTAFYLCASSIDVLQGSYEQYFGPGTRLTVT.

This clone showed up just once. The CDR3 DNA reads TGCGCCAGCAGCCAGGACACATACAATGAGCAGTTCTTC. Translated, it gives CASSQDTYNEQFF. This chain connects TRBV4-1 to TRBJ2-1; a weak D match, TRBD1 (5 bases). The CDR3 runs 13 residues. V was trimmed by 3 bases and J by 4 bases, leaving 7 bases between them. Germline V lookup: CDR1 MGHRA, CDR2 YSYEKL.

The V and J genes are TRBV27 and TRBJ1-5, with D perhaps TRBD1 (5 bases). Trimming removed 10 bases from V and 3 bases from J, with 19 bases in between. Looked up from germline, CDR1 is MNHEY and CDR2 is SMNVEV (reference sequence). This CDR3 has 15 amino acids. The CDR3 region is CATGPGGSFNQPQHF. The CDR3 DNA follows: TGTGCCACCGGCCCCGGGGGGTCCTTCAATCAGCCCCAGCATTTT.

The CDR3 sequence is CASSVGGGVTEAFF. CDR3 coding DNA: TGTGCCAGCAGCGTAGGGGGAGGGGTCACTGAAGCTTTCTTT. The chain combines TRBV9 with TRBJ1-1; TRBD1 might be the D (5 bases). V was pared by 0 bases and J by 4 bases, with 10 bases between. There are 14 residues in the CDR3. Germline V gives CDR1 SGDLS, CDR2 YYNGEE.

This clone came up a few times. This sequence joins TRBV2 and TRBJ2-7, with D possibly TRBD1 on 6 matching bases. The CDR3 contains 14 residues. V gave up 6 bases and J gave up 0 bases, with 12 bases separating them. The V gene's germline CDR1 is SNHLY and CDR2 FYNNEI. The DNA for the CDR3 is TGTGCCAGCAGGGACCGGGACAACTCCTACGAGCAGTACTTC. Its translation: CASRDRDNSYEQYF.

The chain is built from TRBV30 and TRBJ1-5; D is uncertain. Germline CDR1 reads GTSNPN; CDR2 reads SVGIG (reference sequence). The CDR3 totals 15 residues. V was clipped by 0 bases and J by 4 bases, with 13 bases between them. The DNA for the CDR3 is TGTGCCTGGAGTGTGGGTCTGGCGGGGAATCAGCCCCAGCATTTT. Translation: CAWSVGLAGNQPQHF.

V is TRBV5-1 and J is TRBJ2-3; TRBD2 aligns across 9 bases. The CDR3 extends over 14 amino acids. CDR1 and CDR2 from the germline V gene are SGHRS and YFSETQ. V trimming: 4 bases; J trimming: 6 bases; junction bases outside the gene matches: 6. The CDR3 loop is CASSLGTSSDTQYF. The CDR3 coding sequence is TGCGCCAGCAGCCTGGGGACTAGCAGTGATACGCAGTATTTT.

This clone is judged medium-sized (0.01 to 0.1%). This chain uses TRBV7-8 with TRBJ1-1; the D gene is possibly TRBD1 (6 bases). The CDR3 is made up of 16 amino acids. Germline V gene data show CDR1 as SGHVS and CDR2 as FQNEAQ. V was shortened by 8 bases and J by 5 bases, with 24 bases between the two germline ends. Written as DNA, the CDR3 is TGTGCCAGCGCACGACACGGGGGGCGCGGGGGGACTGAAGCTTTCTTT. As protein: CASARHGGRGGTEAFF.